This TCR beta chain was found in a study of blood T cells in healthy people across ages. Findings and caveats of the study: Researchers report that TCR beta diversity correlated strongly with naive T cell percentage. Donor CMV status, an unknown factor, possibly confounded changes in expanded clonotypes. The fall in TCR beta diversity per million T cells was roughly linear with age.

A second about 6 to 12 cycle PCR used barcoded and J-beta primers. TCRdb reanalysed the 5' RACE reads using MiXCR and keeps one entry per CDR3 protein. The top ten hold 17% of the sample, which has some 900,000 distinct CDR3 sequences, about 30% seen once. The donors, all healthy, were Caucasians living in Russia, aged about 6 to 100. In its sample, this clonotype was seen once. Its antigen is still unknown. Trimming removed 6 bases from V and 7 bases from J, with 12 bases in between. This CDR3 is 12 amino acids long. V is TRBV12-3 or TRBV12-4 and J is TRBJ1-1, with D possibly matching TRBD1 (5 bases). The sequenced sample was blood. The TCR comes from a woman older than 75 in good health. The CDR3 nucleotides are TGTGCCAGCAGCTGGGGGGGACTTGAAGCTTTCTTT. Translating gives CASSWGGLEAFF.